Below, 27 T cell receptor beta chains from the same sample are listed, as sequenced in a study of shared clonotypes between healthy human individuals. Here immunoSEQ multiplex PCR was the method, and the copy in TCRdb shows in-frame clones only, minus some. The sample records a few hundred thousand clones, roughly 97% being singletons. The specimen was naive CD4+ T cells sorted from blood. Sample subset: CD45RA+ positively selected. All receptors come from a young woman in good health.

In DNA form, the CDR3 reads TGTGCCAGCTCACCCCGGGCAGATACGCAGTATTTT. It yields the protein CASSPRADTQYF. The genes are TRBV18 and TRBJ2-3; D unresolved. V shed 3 bases and J shed 4 bases, with 5 bases lying between them. Looked up from germline, CDR1 is KGHSH and CDR2 is LQKENI. The CDR3 sequence is 12 residues long.

The gene calls are TRBV4-1 and TRBJ2-7; TRBD2 aligns across 7 bases. Germline CDR1 and CDR2: MGHRA and YSYEKL. The CDR3 length is 18 residues. With 1 base clipped from V and 6 bases from J, the junction kept 18 bases outside the gene matches. The CDR3 reads CASSQVWRGRIRDLEQYF. Here the CDR3 DNA reads TGCGCCAGCAGCCAAGTTTGGCGCGGGAGAATACGGGATCTCGAGCAGTACTTC.

This chain links TRBV5-1 with TRBJ1-2; D possibly corresponds to TRBD1 (5 bases). Looked up from germline, CDR1 is SGHRS and CDR2 is YFSETQ. Trimming left V 0 bases short and J 4 bases short, with 10 bases between. There are 14 residues in the CDR3. In DNA, the CDR3 is TGCGCCAGCAGCTTGGGAGCAGGGACCTATGGCTACACCTTC. This translates into CASSLGAGTYGYTF.

Regarding this clone: Other nucleotide sequences in the sample specify the same CDR3. The CDR3 bases are TGTGCCAGCAGCCCGAGCGGGCCCTACAATGAGCAGTTCTTC. Encoded protein: CASSPSGPYNEQFF. The chain couples TRBV6-5 to TRBJ2-1; D is perhaps TRBD2 (6 bases). CDR3 length: 14 amino acids. Germline CDR1 and CDR2: MNHEY and SVGAGI. Between the trimmed V and J ends, which lost 6 bases and 2 bases, there was a span of 11 bases.

The gene calls are TRBV6-1 and TRBJ1-1, with 7 bases lining up with TRBD1. Trimming removed 0 bases from V and 5 bases from J; junction bases left unmatched: 9. From germline, CDR1 is MNHNS and CDR2 SASEGT. The CDR3 sequence is 16 residues long. The CDR3 region is CASSEAITGATTEAFF. The CDR3 DNA reads as TGTGCCAGCAGTGAAGCTATAACAGGGGCGACGACTGAAGCTTTCTTT.

The gene calls are TRBV4-1 and TRBJ2-1, with no clear D. Trimming shortened V by 6 bases and J by 6 bases, and 9 bases separated the two germline ends. The CDR3 runs to 12 residues. Germline values: CDR1 MGHRA, CDR2 YSYEKL. The DNA for the CDR3 is TGCGCCAGCAGTCTTTTTGGCAATGAGCAGTTCTTC. Amino acids: CASSLFGNEQFF.

The CDR3 protein is CASSRDRSYEQYF. The CDR3, as DNA: TGTGCCAGCAGCCGGGACAGAAGCTACGAGCAGTACTTC. The chain has TRBV25-1 and TRBJ2-7; 7 bases map to TRBD1. The CDR3 is 13 residues long. Trimming took 6 bases from V and 3 from J; bases not matched to a gene: 5. Germline V gene lookup returns CDR1 MGHDK and CDR2 SYGVNS.

About this clone: The sample holds other DNA sequences that translate to the same CDR3. The chain uses TRBV30 and TRBJ1-1; D not resolved. V was pared by 2 bases and J by 1 base, with 5 bases between. In germline, CDR1 is GTSNPN, CDR2 SVGIG (reference sequence). This CDR3 contains 12 residues. DNA for the CDR3: TGTGCCTGGAGTCGGGCGAACACTGAAGCTTTCTTT. Its translation: CAWSRANTEAFF. The complete variable domain, with remaining parts taken from reference TRBV30 and TRBJ1-1, reads SQTIHQWPATLVQPVGSPLSLECTVEGTSNPNLYWYRQAAGRGLQLLFYSVGIGQISSEVPQNLSASRPQDRQFILSSKKLLLSDSGFYLCAWSRANTEAFFGQGTRLTVV.

This clone appeared once. V usage is TRBV11-1 and J usage is TRBJ1-1, with TRBD1 matching over 7 bases. V trimming: 6 bases; J trimming: 2 bases; junction bases outside the gene matches: 6. This CDR3 is built from 14 residues. Germline lookup yields CDR1 SGHAT and CDR2 FQDESV (reference sequence). Here the CDR3 reads CASSWDSSNTEAFF. Here the CDR3 DNA reads TGTGCCAGCAGTTGGGACAGTAGCAACACTGAAGCTTTCTTT.

The V call is TRBV30, the J call TRBJ1-5; a possible D gene is TRBD1 (6 bases). Germline V gene sequence: CDR1 GTSNPN, CDR2 SVGIG (reference sequence). CDR3 size: 15 residues. V was trimmed by 2 bases and J by 3 bases, leaving 14 bases between them. The CDR3 loop reads CAWSTPDSPNQPQHF. The CDR3, as DNA: TGTGCCTGGAGTACCCCGGACAGTCCCAATCAGCCCCAGCATTTT. The full variable domain, in which reference TRBV30 and TRBJ1-5 provide the parts outside the CDR3, is SQTIHQWPATLVQPVGSPLSLECTVEGTSNPNLYWYRQAAGRGLQLLFYSVGIGQISSEVPQNLSASRPQDRQFILSSKKLLLSDSGFYLCAWSTPDSPNQPQHFGDGTRLSIL.

This chain connects TRBV28 to TRBJ2-5; the match to TRBD2 covers 9 bases. The V gene end was trimmed by 2 bases and the J gene end by 9 bases; junction bases not matched to a gene: 7. Germline-derived CDR1 and CDR2 are MDHEN and SYDVKM. The CDR3 sequence is 14 residues long. CDR3 sequence reads: CASSLGIAGAAQYF. In DNA form, the CDR3 reads TGTGCCAGCAGTTTAGGGATAGCGGGGGCGGCCCAGTACTTC.

V is TRBV29-1 and J is TRBJ2-7; 8 positions agree with TRBD2. The germline CDR1 and CDR2 sequences are SQVTM and ANQGSEA. CDR3 size: 15 residues. The ends lost 7 bases at V and 4 bases at J; junction bases unmatched: 15. This CDR3 reads CSAVLLREGSYEQYF. The CDR3 DNA reads as TGCAGCGCCGTCCTCCTCCGGGAGGGCAGTTACGAGCAGTACTTC.

The genes are TRBV19 and TRBJ1-5, with a possible D match to TRBD1 (6 bases). The CDR3 contains 16 residues. V lost 7 bases, J lost 6 bases, and 22 bases lay in between. The germline V gene has CDR1 LNHDA and CDR2 SQIVND (reference sequence). The CDR3 loop reads CASTPLSGGRGQPQHF. The CDR3 nucleotides read TGTGCCAGTACCCCATTGTCGGGGGGCAGGGGTCAGCCCCAGCATTTT.

The CDR3 region is CASSAFTGFDFIEQFF. The CDR3 DNA follows: TGTGCCAGCAGTGCATTTACAGGGTTTGATTTTATTGAGCAGTTCTTC. The V call is TRBV27, the J call TRBJ2-1, with a weak D call TRBD1 (6 bases). The CDR3 is made up of 16 amino acids. Per germline, CDR1 MNHEY and CDR2 SMNVEV (reference sequence). Trimming shortened V by 5 bases and J by 9 bases, and 23 bases separated the two germline ends.

J is TRBJ2-7 and V is TRBV18; D perhaps matches TRBD2 (6 bases). CDR3 length equals 15 residues. From germline, CDR1 is KGHSH and CDR2 LQKENI. V gave up 2 bases and J gave up 4 bases, with 15 bases separating them. Written as DNA, the CDR3 is TGTGCCAGCTCACCAACGGGGGTTAGCGATTACGAGCAGTACTTC. Its protein product is CASSPTGVSDYEQYF.

V usage is TRBV7-9 and J usage is TRBJ1-2; D is unresolved. CDR3 length: 13 amino acids. V lost 2 bases, J lost 8 bases, and 12 bases lay in between. In germline, CDR1 is SEHNR, CDR2 FQNEAQ (reference sequence). The CDR3 loop is CASSLITVEGYTF. As DNA, the CDR3 is TGTGCCAGCAGCTTAATCACAGTGGAGGGCTACACCTTC.

V usage is TRBV27 and J usage is TRBJ1-5, with D possibly being TRBD1 (6 bases). Germline V gene data show CDR1 as MNHEY and CDR2 as SMNVEV (reference sequence). Trimming removed 6 bases at V and 7 bases at J, with 16 bases between. The length of the CDR3 is 14 residues. The CDR3 nucleotides are TGTGCCAGCAGCCCTAGGACAGCCAGCCAGCCCCAGCATTTT. This gives the protein CASSPRTASQPQHF.

This clone was seen once. The chain recombines TRBV28 with TRBJ2-5, with D maybe TRBD1 (5 bases). There are 14 residues in the CDR3. The germline CDR1 and CDR2 sequences are MDHEN and SYDVKM. The V gene lost 5 bases and the J gene lost 1 base, with 11 bases spanning the gap. The DNA for the CDR3 is TGTGCCAGCAGTATCTCAGGGCTCCAAGAGACCCAGTACTTC. Its protein is CASSISGLQETQYF.

The V call is TRBV29-1, the J call TRBJ2-3; 14 nucleotides line up with TRBD2. After removal of 4 bases from V and 5 bases from J, the junction contained 11 bases not matched to a gene. Germline V gives CDR1 SQVTM, CDR2 ANQGSEA. The CDR3 loop spans 17 amino acids. For the CDR3, the DNA is TGCAGCGTTGGGTATGGGACTAGCGGGAGTGTCAGAGATACGCAGTATTTT. Translated, it gives CSVGYGTSGSVRDTQYF.

The J gene is TRBJ2-7, the V gene TRBV18, with 7 bases aligning to TRBD2. V lost 2 bases, J lost 0 bases, and 10 bases stayed unmatched. Germline CDR1 reads KGHSH; CDR2 reads LQKENI. The CDR3 totals 17 residues. Here the CDR3 reads CASSPDLYGGSSYEQYF. The CDR3 DNA sequence: TGTGCCAGCTCACCAGACCTCTACGGGGGGAGCTCCTACGAGCAGTACTTC.

The J gene is TRBJ2-1, the V gene TRBV7-3; D possibly uses TRBD1 or TRBD2 (5 bases each). This CDR3 comprises 13 residues. The germline CDR1 and CDR2 sequences are SGHTA and FQGTGA. The V gene lost 3 bases and the J gene lost 6 bases, with 9 bases spanning the gap. In nucleotides, the CDR3 is TGTGCCAGCAGCTTGGGGACCCCCAATGAGCAGTTCTTC. It yields the protein CASSLGTPNEQFF.

The chain couples TRBV5-7 to TRBJ2-7; D unclear. TRBV5-7 falls under the ORF class, with uncertain function. This CDR3 is 17 amino acids long. The V and J ends lost 2 bases and 1 base respectively, with 19 bases between them. CDR3 in amino acids: CASSLVRGRNFSYEQYF. DNA of the CDR3: TGTGCCAGCAGCTTAGTCCGAGGCCGGAATTTTTCCTACGAGCAGTACTTC.

The chain couples TRBV10-3 to TRBJ2-3; 8 bases are shared with TRBD2. The germline V gene encodes CDR1 ENHRY and CDR2 SYGVKD. The V segment lost 10 bases and the J segment 3 bases; nucleotides outside the gene matches: 15. The CDR3 sequence is 16 residues long. DNA for the CDR3: TGTGCCACCAACGGACGGGGAGCGGGAGCGACAGATACGCAGTATTTT. This sequence encodes CATNGRGAGATDTQYF.

The chain uses TRBV7-2 and TRBJ2-7; TRBD2 might be the D (6 bases). The CDR3 is made up of 13 amino acids. Trimming removed 5 bases from V and 7 bases from J, with 15 bases in between. Germline CDR1 SGHTA, CDR2 FQGNSA. CDR3 sequence reads: CASSTGLRGEQYF. DNA for the CDR3: TGTGCCAGCAGCACGGGACTCCGCGGGGAGCAGTACTTC.

The chain combines TRBV9 with TRBJ2-1; perhaps TRBD2 as D (6 bases). This CDR3 region has 16 residues. The V gene's germline CDR1 is SGDLS and CDR2 YYNGEE. The V end lost 0 bases, the J end lost 0 bases, and 10 bases lay between the germline ends. The CDR3 DNA reads as TGTGCCAGCAGCGTAGGGGAGGAATACTCCTACAATGAGCAGTTCTTC. Protein sequence: CASSVGEEYSYNEQFF.

The chain combines TRBV28 with TRBJ2-4; D gene uncertain. There are 14 residues in the CDR3. With 0 bases removed from V and 1 base from J, the gap between germline ends came to 4 bases. Germline V gene lookup returns CDR1 MDHEN and CDR2 SYDVKM. CDR3 sequence: CASSLWEAKNIQYF. The CDR3 nucleotides are TGTGCCAGCAGTTTATGGGAGGCCAAAAACATTCAGTACTTC.

The chain is built from TRBV7-9 and TRBJ2-5; 10 nucleotides line up with TRBD2. The J call is in doubt because the DNA end fits TRBJ2-7 better. Germline CDR1 and CDR2: SEHNR and FQNEAQ (reference sequence). The CDR3 has 14 amino acids. The CDR3 sequence: CASSSSGRSYEQYF. The CDR3 bases are TGTGCCAGCAGCTCTAGCGGGAGATCCTACGAGCAGTACTTC.